This T cell receptor (beta chain) emerged from a study of T cells after yellow fever vaccination. General study results and limits: By day 5 rather than day 15, the secondary response had peaked, though it was weaker.

Only a few counts were recorded for this clonotype. What it binds is not known. TCRdb ran MiXCR on the 5' RACE reads and lists one entry per CDR3 protein. Among 280,000 or so distinct CDR3 sequences listed, about 10% were seen once. This specimen consisted of CD4+ T cells sorted from PBMCs, obtained 5 days after the yellow fever booster vaccination. This receptor was taken from a man aged 18 to 35 who received the YFV17D yellow fever vaccine.

CDR3 in DNA: TGTGCCCCAGGGGGGGTGATTGCTGAAAAACTGTTTTTT. Residues: CAPGGVIAEKLFF. The chain carries TRBV25-1 and TRBJ1-4, with 7 bases aligning to TRBD1. CDR3 length: 13 amino acids. Germline assignment: CDR1 MGHDK and CDR2 SYGVNS. Trimming removed 11 bases from V and 7 bases from J; junction bases left unmatched: 10.